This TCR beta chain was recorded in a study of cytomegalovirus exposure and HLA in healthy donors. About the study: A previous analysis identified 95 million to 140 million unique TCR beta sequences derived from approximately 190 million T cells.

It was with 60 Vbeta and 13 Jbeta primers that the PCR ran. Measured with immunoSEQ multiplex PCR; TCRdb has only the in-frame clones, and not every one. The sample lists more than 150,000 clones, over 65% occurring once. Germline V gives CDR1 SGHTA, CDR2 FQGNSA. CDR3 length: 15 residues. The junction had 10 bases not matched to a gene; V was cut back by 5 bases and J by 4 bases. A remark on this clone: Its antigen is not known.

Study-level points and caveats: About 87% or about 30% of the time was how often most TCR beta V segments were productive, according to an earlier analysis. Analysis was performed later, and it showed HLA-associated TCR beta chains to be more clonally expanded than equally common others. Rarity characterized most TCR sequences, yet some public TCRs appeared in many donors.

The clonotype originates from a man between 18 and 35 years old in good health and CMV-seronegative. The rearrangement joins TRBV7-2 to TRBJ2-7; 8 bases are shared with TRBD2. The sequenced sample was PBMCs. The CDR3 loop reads CASSPSASGLYEQYF. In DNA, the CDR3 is TGTGCCAGCAGCCCGAGCGCTAGCGGGTTATACGAGCAGTACTTC.